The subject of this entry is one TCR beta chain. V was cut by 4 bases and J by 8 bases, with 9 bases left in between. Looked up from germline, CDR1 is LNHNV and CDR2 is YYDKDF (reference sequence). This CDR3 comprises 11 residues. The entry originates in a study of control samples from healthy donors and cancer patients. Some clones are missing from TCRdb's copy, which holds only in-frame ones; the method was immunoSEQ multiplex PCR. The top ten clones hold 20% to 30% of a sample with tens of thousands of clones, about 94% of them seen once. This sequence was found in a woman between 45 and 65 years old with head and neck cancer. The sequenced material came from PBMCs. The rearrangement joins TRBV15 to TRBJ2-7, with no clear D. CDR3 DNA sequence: TGTGCCACCAGCAAGGACGGACAGCAGTACTTC. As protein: CATSKDGQQYF. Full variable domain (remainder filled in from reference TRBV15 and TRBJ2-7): DAMVIQNPRYQVTQFGKPVTLSCSQTLNHNVMYWYQQKSSQAPKLLFHYYDKDFNNEADTPDNFQSRRPNTSFCFLDIRSPGLGDTAMYLCATSKDGQQYFGPGTRLTVT.